Listed below are T cell receptor beta chains from one sample, sequenced in a study of chemoradiotherapy in HPV16-positive cancers. The repertoire was sequenced with immunoSEQ multiplex PCR; TCRdb's copy has only in-frame clones and lacks some. The sample contains thousands of clones, approximately 90% of which appear only once. Here the sequenced sample was tumor tissue, taken from a patient who underwent chemoradiotherapy. The receptor set was obtained from a human donor with HPV-associated anogenital cancer. The CDR3 runs from the conserved cysteine through the conserved F or W. The D gene is left open where the match is weak.

v_call	d_call	j_call	cdr3_nt	cdr3_aa
TRBV4-2	TRBD1	TRBJ1-1	TGTGCCAGCAGCCAAGATGCCGGGACAGGGGCTGAAGCTTTCTTT	CASSQDAGTGAEAFF
TRBV9	.	TRBJ1-2	TGTGCCAGCAGCGTAGCGGGAGAAGCTAACTATGGCTACACCTTC	CASSVAGEANYGYTF
TRBV27	.	TRBJ1-1	TGTGCCAGCAGTTTATGGGGGGTTGACACTGAAGCTTTCTTT	CASSLWGVDTEAFF
TRBV5-6	.	TRBJ2-7	TGTGCCAGCAGCTTGAGTTGGGGGAGCGAGCAGTACTTC	CASSLSWGSEQYF
TRBV7-2	.	TRBJ2-1	TGTGCCAGCAGCTTAGCTCTAAATCCGGGACGCGGGTCTAACAATGAGCAGTTCTTC	CASSLALNPGRGSNNEQFF
TRBV5-1	TRBD1	TRBJ1-2	TGCGCCAGCAGCCAACCGGACAGGGGGTTTAGTGGCTACACCTTC	CASSQPDRGFSGYTF
TRBV5-1	TRBD2	TRBJ2-3	TGCGCCAGCAGCTTGGGACTAGCGGGGGCGTACACAGATACGCAGTATTTT	CASSLGLAGAYTDTQYF
TRBV5-1	.	TRBJ1-6	TGCGCCAGCAGGGTGCAGCCAGATTCACCCCTCCACTTT	CASRVQPDSPLHF
TRBV7-9	TRBD2	TRBJ2-1	TGTGCCAGCATCGAACGGGGGACTAGCCAAGACAATGAGCAGTTCTTC	CASIERGTSQDNEQFF
TRBV30	TRBD1	TRBJ2-7	TGTGCCTGGGAACAGGGGATCTACGAGCAGTACTTC	CAWEQGIYEQYF
TRBV2	.	TRBJ1-4	TGTGCCAGCAGTGGGGCGGGAGTTAATGAAAAACTGTTTTTT	CASSGAGVNEKLFF
TRBV5-4	.	TRBJ1-2	TGTGCCAGCGGTCTTAGGGGGGGCTACACCTTC	CASGLRGGYTF
TRBV30	.	TRBJ2-1	TGTGCCTGGAGTGTGGGCGGAACCTACAATGAGCAGTTCTTC	CAWSVGGTYNEQFF
TRBV13	.	TRBJ2-5	TGTGCCAGCAGCTTTTCAGGAGCTGCCGGGTGGGAGACCCAGTACTTC	CASSFSGAAGWETQYF
TRBV4-3	.	TRBJ2-5	TGCGCCAGCAGCCAAGAAGGCCTGGGCGGCCAAGAGACCCAGTACTTC	CASSQEGLGGQETQYF
TRBV7-9	.	TRBJ2-5	TGTGCCAGCTTAGGGCCAGGGTCGGAGACCCAGTACTTC	CASLGPGSETQYF
TRBV4-1	.	TRBJ1-1	TGCGCCAGCAAGGGGAATAGGGTGGCCACTGAAGCTTTCTTT	CASKGNRVATEAFF